Presented here are 28 T cell receptor beta chains from one specimen sequenced in a study of cytomegalovirus exposure and HLA in healthy donors. The assay was immunoSEQ multiplex PCR, and TCRdb's table has in-frame clones only and misses some. The sample lists 55,000 to 75,000 clones; approximately 95% were seen once. Source material: PBMCs. Receptor source: a young woman in good health and CMV-seropositive.

The chain uses TRBV6-5 and TRBJ1-5; D uncertain. CDR1 and CDR2 from the germline V gene are MNHEY and SVGAGI. The CDR3 is made up of 14 amino acids. The V end was cut by 2 bases, the J end by 3 bases, with 8 bases between. The CDR3 reads CASSYGRNNQPQHF. CDR3 in DNA: TGTGCCAGCAGTTACGGGAGGAACAATCAGCCCCAGCATTTT.

The J gene is TRBJ2-7, the V gene TRBV2; TRBD1 aligns across 9 bases. From germline, CDR1 is SNHLY and CDR2 FYNNEI. The junction had 5 bases not matched to a gene; V was cut back by 7 bases and J by 4 bases. The CDR3 is 13 amino acids. CDR3 bases: TGTGCCAGCAATACCGGGACAGGGTACGAGCAGTACTTC. Translating it yields CASNTGTGYEQYF.

J is TRBJ1-1 and V is TRBV29-1; 7 positions agree with TRBD1. Per the germline V gene, CDR1 is SQVTM and CDR2 is ANQGSEA. This CDR3 is built from 13 residues. The V segment lost 5 bases and the J segment 1 base; nucleotides outside the gene matches: 4. The CDR3 is CSVFGTANTEAFF. CDR3 bases: TGCAGCGTTTTCGGGACAGCGAACACTGAAGCTTTCTTT.

The rearrangement links TRBV11-2 to TRBJ2-7; 14 bases are shared with TRBD2. V shed 1 base and J 4 bases; nucleotides not matched to a gene: 9. CDR3 size: 18 residues. Germline CDR1 and CDR2: SGHAT and FQNNGV. CDR3 protein: CASSLGGGLAGDGYEQYF. The CDR3 nucleotides read TGTGCCAGCAGCTTAGGTGGGGGACTAGCGGGAGACGGGTACGAGCAGTACTTC.

This clone rates as medium-sized. This rearrangement joins TRBV9 to TRBJ2-7, with a weak D call TRBD2 (5 bases). This CDR3 contains 15 residues. The V gene lost 0 bases and the J gene lost 0 bases, with 10 bases spanning the gap. Germline CDR1 reads SGDLS; CDR2 reads YYNGEE. CDR3 sequence: CASSVGHGVSYEQYF. As DNA, the CDR3 is TGTGCCAGCAGCGTAGGTCACGGGGTCTCCTACGAGCAGTACTTC.

This chain connects TRBV7-8 to TRBJ1-6; the D is unclear. The germline V gene encodes CDR1 SGHVS and CDR2 FQNEAQ. The CDR3 consists of 16 residues. V gave up 4 bases and J gave up 14 bases, with 24 bases separating them. The CDR3 DNA follows: TGTGCCAGCAGCTCATGGGAGCCCTCGGGTGGTAGGGCCCTCCACTTT. Its translation: CASSSWEPSGGRALHF.

The CDR3 DNA reads as TGTGCCACCTTCTGGGAGGATCGGTACGAGCAGTACTTC. As protein: CATFWEDRYEQYF. V and J are TRBV27 and TRBJ2-7; D possibly corresponds to TRBD2 (6 bases). CDR3 length equals 13 residues. Germline V CDR1 and CDR2: MNHEY, SMNVEV (reference sequence). V was clipped by 10 bases and J by 4 bases, with 17 bases between them.

This chain joins TRBV28 and TRBJ1-2; D possibly corresponds to TRBD1 (5 bases). The CDR3 has 15 amino acids. Trimming cost V 5 bases and J 6 bases, with 19 bases left between them. The germline CDR1 and CDR2 sequences are MDHEN and SYDVKM. CDR3 sequence: CASSHYRGPGDGYTF. CDR3 bases: TGTGCCAGCAGTCACTACCGAGGACCGGGGGATGGCTACACCTTC.

The CDR3, as DNA: TGTGCCAGCAGCTTATGGGCAGGGGTTGCAACTAATGAAAAACTGTTTTTT. Amino acid sequence: CASSLWAGVATNEKLFF. This chain connects TRBV11-2 to TRBJ1-4; the D gene is possibly TRBD1 (6 bases). The germline gives CDR1 SGHAT, CDR2 FQNNGV. Between the trimmed V and J ends, which lost 2 bases and 0 bases, there was a span of 13 bases. There are 17 residues in the CDR3.

The J gene is TRBJ1-5, the V gene TRBV19; TRBD1 matches at 7 bases. This CDR3 contains 13 residues. Germline CDR1 reads LNHDA; CDR2 reads SQIVND (reference sequence). Unmatched junction bases numbered 10, after V lost 10 bases and J lost 7 bases. The CDR3 loop reads CATRDRAGQPQHF. The CDR3, as DNA: TGTGCCACCCGAGACAGGGCTGGACAGCCCCAGCATTTT.

CDR3 bases: TGTGCCAGCAGCTTAAAGACTAGCGGGGCGAAAGAGACCCAGTACTTC. This sequence encodes CASSLKTSGAKETQYF. The chain uses TRBV5-4 and TRBJ2-5, with TRBD2 matching over 11 bases. The germline CDR1 and CDR2 sequences are SGHNT and YYREEE (reference sequence). The CDR3 sequence is 16 residues long. Trimming at V came to 2 bases and at J to 3 bases, leaving 6 bases not matched to a gene.

The chain links TRBV9 to TRBJ2-1; 11 nucleotides align to TRBD1. The CDR3 is made up of 16 amino acids. V lost 2 bases, J lost 6 bases, and 7 bases stayed unmatched. CDR1 is SGDLS, CDR2 YYNGEE, per germline. CDR3 in amino acids: CASSVGGQGAGNEQFF. CDR3 coding DNA: TGTGCCAGCAGCGTGGGTGGACAGGGGGCCGGCAATGAGCAGTTCTTC.

This clone was observed once. This chain joins TRBV7-6 and TRBJ2-7; 12 bases are shared with TRBD1. Losses at the gene ends were 3 bases for V and 2 bases for J; bases not matched to a gene: 2. The germline CDR1 and CDR2 sequences are SGHVS and FNYEAQ. This CDR3 comprises 15 residues. The CDR3 nucleotides read TGTGCCAGCAGCTTCCGGGACAGGGGGCCCTACGAGCAGTACTTC. Translated: CASSFRDRGPYEQYF.

The chain joins TRBV9 to TRBJ1-2, with 9 positions matching TRBD1. With 5 bases clipped from V and 2 bases from J, the junction kept 7 bases outside the gene matches. The CDR3 extends over 15 amino acids. Germline CDR1 and CDR2: SGDLS and YYNGEE. CDR3 residues: CASSDGQGLNYGYTF. Here the CDR3 DNA reads TGTGCCAGCAGTGACGGACAGGGGCTAAACTATGGCTACACCTTC. Drawing the rest from reference TRBV9 and TRBJ1-2, the complete variable domain is DSGVTQTPKHLITATGQRVTLRCSPRSGDLSVYWYQQSLDQGLQFLIQYYNGEERAKGNILERFSAQQFPDLHSELNLSSLELGDSALYFCASSDGQGLNYGYTFGSGTRLTVV.

The chain links TRBV11-1 to TRBJ2-3; 7 nucleotides agree with TRBD2. The CDR3 is 16 amino acids. The J segment lost 2 bases and the V segment lost 3 bases, leaving 8 bases of the junction unmatched. Germline values: CDR1 SGHAT, CDR2 FQDESV (reference sequence). The CDR3 loop reads CASSFLGGLATDTQYF. The CDR3, as DNA: TGTGCCAGCAGCTTCCTGGGAGGGTTAGCCACAGATACGCAGTATTTT. Based on the CDR3 plus reference TRBV11-1 and TRBJ2-3, the full variable domain is EAEVAQSPRYKITEKSQAVAFWCDPISGHATLYWYRQILGQGPELLVQFQDESVVDDSQLPKDRFSAERLKGVDSTLKIQPAELGDSAMYLCASSFLGGLATDTQYFGPGTRLTVL.

This sequence joins TRBV2 and TRBJ1-2; D is unresolved. The CDR3 contains 12 residues. The germline CDR1 and CDR2 sequences are SNHLY and FYNNEI. Trimming took off 8 bases at V and 4 bases at J, with 11 bases between the two ends. In DNA, the CDR3 is TGTGCCAGCTTAAAGCTAACCTATGGCTACACCTTC. Protein: CASLKLTYGYTF.

This sequence joins TRBV4-3 and TRBJ2-7, with TRBD1 identical over 10 bases. The CDR3 runs to 14 residues. Germline V gene sequence: CDR1 LGHNA, CDR2 YSLEER. The trim removed 4 bases at V and 2 bases at J, leaving 2 bases unmatched. The CDR3 coding sequence is TGCGCCAGCAGCCCGGGACAGGGGACCTACGAGCAGTACTTC. It yields the protein CASSPGQGTYEQYF.

The chain carries TRBV7-3 and TRBJ2-5, with TRBD2 identical over 8 bases. CDR1 is SGHTA, CDR2 FQGTGA, per germline. The CDR3 is 14 amino acids. The J segment lost 5 bases and the V segment lost 3 bases, leaving 5 bases of the junction unmatched. In DNA form, the CDR3 reads TGTGCCAGCAGCTTTGCGGGAGGCGGGGAGACCCAGTACTTC. Protein sequence: CASSFAGGGETQYF.

V usage is TRBV10-3 and J usage is TRBJ1-1; 8 bases fit TRBD1. This CDR3 has 14 residues. Germline V lookup: CDR1 ENHRY, CDR2 SYGVKD. The junction had 4 bases not matched to a gene; V was cut back by 6 bases and J by 1 base. CDR3 protein: CAIRGTGTNTEAFF. CDR3 in DNA: TGTGCCATCAGGGGGACAGGCACGAACACTGAAGCTTTCTTT.

This clone was seen once. As DNA, the CDR3 is TGTGCCAGCAGTTTAGACAAGACCACTGAAGCTTTCTTT. The encoded protein is CASSLDKTTEAFF. The gene calls are TRBV6-6 and TRBJ1-1; D remains unclear. The CDR3 sequence is 13 residues long. V shed 4 bases and J shed 4 bases, with 10 bases lying between them. Germline CDR1 is MNHNY and CDR2 is SVGAGI (reference sequence).

The chain is built from TRBV5-1 and TRBJ2-5; 8 bases align to TRBD2. V lost 5 bases to trimming and J lost 0 bases; unmatched junction nucleotides: 15. The CDR3 loop spans 18 amino acids. Germline assignment: CDR1 SGHRS and CDR2 YFSETQ. CDR3 protein: CASSNTGTRGSYQETQYF. The CDR3 DNA reads as TGCGCCAGCAGTAATACCGGGACTAGAGGCTCCTACCAAGAGACCCAGTACTTC.

The chain links TRBV7-2 to TRBJ2-3; 12 nucleotides line up with TRBD1. The CDR3 consists of 16 residues. CDR1 is SGHTA and CDR2 is FQGNSA in the germline V gene. Trimming at V came to 5 bases and at J to 4 bases, leaving 7 bases not matched to a gene. The CDR3 region has the DNA TGTGCCAGCAGCCCTACGGGACAGGGGGCTGCAGATACGCAGTATTTT. Protein: CASSPTGQGAADTQYF.

The rearrangement links TRBV29-1 to TRBJ2-2; TRBD2 matches 7 bases. V gave up 4 bases and J gave up 8 bases; unmatched junction bases: 10. CDR1 SQVTM and CDR2 ANQGSEA come from the germline V gene. The CDR3 length is 14 residues. The CDR3 loop reads CSVAFWEGEGELFF. DNA of the CDR3: TGCAGCGTTGCTTTCTGGGAGGGAGAAGGGGAGCTGTTTTTT.

V gene TRBV19 combines with J gene TRBJ2-1; 7 bases are shared with TRBD1. With V trimmed by 3 bases and J by 3 bases, 5 bases remained unmatched. CDR1 LNHDA and CDR2 SQIVND come from the germline V gene (reference sequence). The CDR3 consists of 15 residues. CDR3 in amino acids: CASSMEQGYYNEQFF. CDR3 sequence (DNA): TGTGCCAGTAGTATGGAACAGGGGTACTACAATGAGCAGTTCTTC.

Here the CDR3 DNA reads TGTGCCTGGGGGACAGGCTTGAACACTGAAGCTTTCTTT. This gives the protein CAWGTGLNTEAFF. The chain is built from TRBV30 and TRBJ1-1; 8 nucleotides agree with TRBD1. The CDR3 runs to 13 residues. From germline, CDR1 is GTSNPN and CDR2 SVGIG (reference sequence). The J segment lost 0 bases and the V segment lost 5 bases, leaving 2 bases of the junction unmatched.

The rearrangement joins TRBV2 to TRBJ2-3; tentative D call: TRBD2 (6 bases). Germline V gene sequence: CDR1 SNHLY, CDR2 FYNNEI. The CDR3 covers 14 residues. Trimming left V 10 bases short and J 3 bases short, with 17 bases between. The CDR3, as DNA: TGTGCCACCCGGGGGAGGAGGGAAACAGATACGCAGTATTTT. It is translated as CATRGRRETDTQYF.

The chain combines TRBV15 with TRBJ2-7, with TRBD2 matching over 9 bases. This CDR3 is 14 amino acids long. Germline CDR1 reads LNHNV; CDR2 reads YYDKDF (reference sequence). The V gene end was trimmed by 3 bases and the J gene end by 4 bases; junction bases not matched to a gene: 4. The CDR3 DNA is TGTGCCACCAGCAGGGGACTAGCCGGTTACGAGCAGTACTTC. It translates to CATSRGLAGYEQYF.

V usage is TRBV25-1 and J usage is TRBJ2-7; D is undetermined. The germline gives CDR1 MGHDK, CDR2 SYGVNS. V was cut by 4 bases and J by 3 bases, with 4 bases left in between. The CDR3 length is 11 residues. CDR3 bases: TGTGCCAGCAGTGCGTACTACGAGCAGTACTTC. As protein: CASSAYYEQYF.